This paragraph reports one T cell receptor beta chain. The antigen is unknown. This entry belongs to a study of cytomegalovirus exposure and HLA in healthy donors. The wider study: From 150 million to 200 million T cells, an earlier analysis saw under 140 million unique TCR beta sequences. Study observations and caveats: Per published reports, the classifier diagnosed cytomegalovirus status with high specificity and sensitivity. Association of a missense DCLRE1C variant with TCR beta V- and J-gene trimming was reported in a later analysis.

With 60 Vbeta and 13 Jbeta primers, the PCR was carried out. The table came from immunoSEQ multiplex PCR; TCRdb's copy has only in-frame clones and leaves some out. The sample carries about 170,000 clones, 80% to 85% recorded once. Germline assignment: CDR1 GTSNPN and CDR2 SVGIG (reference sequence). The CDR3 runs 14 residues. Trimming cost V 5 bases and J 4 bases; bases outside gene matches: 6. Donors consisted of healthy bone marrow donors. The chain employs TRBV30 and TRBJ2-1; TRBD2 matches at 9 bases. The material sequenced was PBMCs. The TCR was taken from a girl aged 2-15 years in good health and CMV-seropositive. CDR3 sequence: CAWGASGDYNEQFF. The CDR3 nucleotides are TGTGCCTGGGGGGCTAGCGGGGATTACAATGAGCAGTTCTTC. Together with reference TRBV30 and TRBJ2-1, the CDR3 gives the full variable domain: SQTIHQWPATLVQPVGSPLSLECTVEGTSNPNLYWYRQAAGRGLQLLFYSVGIGQISSEVPQNLSASRPQDRQFILSSKKLLLSDSGFYLCAWGASGDYNEQFFGPGTRLTVL.